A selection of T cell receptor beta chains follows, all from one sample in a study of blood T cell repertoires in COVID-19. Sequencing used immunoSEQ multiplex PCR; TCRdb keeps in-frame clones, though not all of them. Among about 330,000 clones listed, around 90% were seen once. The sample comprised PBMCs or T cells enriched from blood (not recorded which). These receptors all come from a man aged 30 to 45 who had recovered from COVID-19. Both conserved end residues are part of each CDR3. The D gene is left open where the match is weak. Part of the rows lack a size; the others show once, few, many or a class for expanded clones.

cdr3_aa: CASSLAGTGMYQPQHF; cdr3_nt: TGTGCCAGCAGCTTAGCCGGGACAGGGATGTATCAGCCCCAGCATTTT; v_call: TRBV11-3; j_call: TRBJ1-5; clone_size: -; d_call: TRBD1
cdr3_aa: CASSSGTSGAYEQYF; cdr3_nt: TGTGCCAGCAGCTCCGGGACTAGCGGGGCCTACGAGCAGTACTTC; v_call: TRBV13; j_call: TRBJ2-7; clone_size: -; d_call: TRBD2
cdr3_aa: CASSPTGRTGNTIYF; cdr3_nt: TGCGCCAGCAGCCCAACAGGGCGTACTGGAAACACCATATATTTT; v_call: TRBV4-1; j_call: TRBJ1-3; clone_size: -; d_call: -
cdr3_aa: CAAAAANYGYTF; cdr3_nt: TGTGCCGCAGCAGCGGCTAACTATGGCTACACCTTC; v_call: TRBV2; j_call: TRBJ1-2; clone_size: -; d_call: -
cdr3_aa: CASSPLTPTGSGTQYF; cdr3_nt: TGTGCCAGCAGCCCGCTTACCCCGACAGGGTCGGGGACCCAGTACTTC; v_call: TRBV7-8; j_call: TRBJ2-5; clone_size: -; d_call: TRBD1
cdr3_aa: CASSFTTMDEQYF; cdr3_nt: TGTGCCAGCAGCTTTACGACAATGGACGAGCAGTACTTC; v_call: TRBV11-2; j_call: TRBJ2-7; clone_size: -; d_call: -
cdr3_aa: CASSSPQGGMAGELFF; cdr3_nt: TGTGCCAGCAGCTCCCCACAGGGAGGGATGGCCGGGGAGCTGTTTTTT; v_call: TRBV5-6; j_call: TRBJ2-2; clone_size: -; d_call: -
cdr3_aa: CASSPGQGADYGYTF; cdr3_nt: TGTGCCAGCTCACCGGGACAGGGGGCGGACTATGGCTACACCTTC; v_call: TRBV18; j_call: TRBJ1-2; clone_size: -; d_call: TRBD1
cdr3_aa: CAISGEGQGLSPLHF; cdr3_nt: TGTGCCATCAGTGGAGAGGGACAGGGGTTATCACCCCTCCACTTT; v_call: TRBV10-3; j_call: TRBJ1-6; clone_size: -; d_call: TRBD1
cdr3_aa: CASSQEIVATGELFF; cdr3_nt: TGCGCCAGCAGCCAAGAGATAGTAGCAACCGGGGAGCTGTTTTTT; v_call: TRBV4-1; j_call: TRBJ2-2; clone_size: once; d_call: -
cdr3_aa: CASSQGSYSGGVTDTQYF; cdr3_nt: TGTGCCAGCAGCCAAGGGAGTTATAGCGGGGGGGTTACAGATACGCAGTATTTT; v_call: TRBV4-2; j_call: TRBJ2-3; clone_size: -; d_call: TRBD2
cdr3_aa: CASSRQGESYNSPLHF; cdr3_nt: TGTGCCAGTAGTAGACAGGGGGAATCCTATAATTCACCCCTCCACTTT; v_call: TRBV19; j_call: TRBJ1-6; clone_size: -; d_call: TRBD1
cdr3_aa: CASSPILGHEKLFF; cdr3_nt: TGTGCCAGCAGCCCGATATTAGGACACGAAAAACTGTTTTTT; v_call: TRBV7-8; j_call: TRBJ1-4; clone_size: -; d_call: -
cdr3_aa: CASSSRQRGYTF; cdr3_nt: TGTGCCAGCAGTTCCAGACAGAGAGGCTACACCTTC; v_call: TRBV27; j_call: TRBJ1-2; clone_size: once; d_call: -
cdr3_aa: CATGSSYEQYF; cdr3_nt: TGTGCCACAGGTAGCTCCTACGAGCAGTACTTC; v_call: TRBV11-2; j_call: TRBJ2-7; clone_size: -; d_call: -